This TCR beta chain comes out of a study of cytomegalovirus exposure and HLA in healthy donors. PCR used 60 Vbeta primers and 13 Jbeta primers. Data came from immunoSEQ multiplex PCR; TCRdb stores just in-frame clones and leaves some out. Of more than 150,000 clones listed, 77% are singletons. With V trimmed by 1 base and J by 2 bases, 11 bases remained unmatched. The germline V gene has CDR1 MGHRA and CDR2 YSYEKL. This CDR3 has 18 residues. What was sequenced was PBMCs. This TCR came from a man in his late teens or twenties in good health and CMV-seronegative. The gene calls are TRBV4-1 and TRBJ2-3; 8 bases line up with TRBD1. The CDR3 DNA reads as TGCGCCAGCAGCCAAGCGCCCGGGCAGGGGGCCCTCACAGATACGCAGTATTTT. This sequence encodes CASSQAPGQGALTDTQYF.